This T cell receptor beta chain is drawn from a study of cytomegalovirus exposure and HLA in healthy donors. Study as a whole: The same platform used for the roughly 610 first-cohort repertoires was also used for the 120 validation repertoires, as a later analysis reported. General study points: Many donors shared some public TCRs, even though most TCR sequences were rare. A few CMV-associated chains proved CMV antigen-specific in vitro.

Separate from the approximately 600-subject first cohort was the approximately 120-subject validation cohort, to which the donors belonged. Trimming removed 1 base from V and 1 base from J; junction bases left unmatched: 7. The germline CDR1 and CDR2 sequences are SGHTA and FQGNSA. The CDR3 consists of 19 residues. Generated by immunoSEQ multiplex PCR, the TCRdb table keeps only in-frame clones and is missing some. The sample includes 150,000 to 200,000 clones, 96% of them seen just once. To note about this clone: Its antigen is still unknown.

This chain uses TRBV7-2 with TRBJ2-1; 13 bases are shared with TRBD2. This clonotype was obtained from a woman between 18 and 29 years old in good health and CMV-seronegative. The sample was PBMCs. CDR3 in DNA: TGTGCCAGCAGCTTAGTCGGACTAGCGGGGGCCAATTCCTACAATGAGCAGTTCTTC. It encodes CASSLVGLAGANSYNEQFF.